The present entry profiles one TCR beta chain with its context. The target antigen is unknown. The sort gate was single viable CD3+CD4+CD8-CD45RO+ cells for memory CD4+ T cells. Serostatus was set by detecting CMV pp150, pp28, p38, p52 IgG. V was shortened by 4 bases and J by 2 bases, with 12 bases between the two germline ends. From germline, CDR1 is LGHNA and CDR2 YNFKEQ. This CDR3 is built from 15 residues. The data originate from a study of memory CD4+ T cells and cytomegalovirus serostatus. Looking at the study overall: Of the healthy Belgian adults, fewer than 10 were CMV seropositive and about 24 seronegative. Study results and limitations: A US-trained random forest predicted CMV serostatus with median AUC roughly 0.9. Each of approximately 73 CMV-associated TCRbeta sequences occurred in one to five individuals.

Sequencing used immunoSEQ multiplex PCR; TCRdb keeps in-frame clones, though not all of them. The table lists some 44,000 clones, roughly 80% of them singletons. The receptor was derived from an adult in good health and CMV-seronegative. The chain employs TRBV4-2 and TRBJ1-3, with D perhaps TRBD1 (5 bases). The material sequenced was memory CD4+ T cells from blood. CDR3 amino acids: CASSPGEGPGNTIYF. For the CDR3, the DNA is TGTGCCAGCAGCCCAGGCGAGGGGCCTGGAAACACCATATATTTT.